The 27 T cell receptor beta chains listed next were all sequenced from one sample in a study of blood T cell repertoires in COVID-19. Here immunoSEQ multiplex PCR was the method, and the copy in TCRdb shows in-frame clones only, minus some. The repertoire has 200,000 or so clones, around four fifths of them found once; the top ten carry 5.1%. Sequences were obtained from peripheral blood. The receptors come from a woman in her sixties or seventies who had recovered from COVID-19.

The chain employs TRBV14 and TRBJ2-1; D unresolved. In germline, CDR1 is SGHDN, CDR2 FVKESK. This CDR3 spans 14 amino acids. V gave up 1 base and J gave up 9 bases, with 13 bases separating them. The CDR3 region is CASSQGSVAGEQFF. CDR3 sequence (DNA): TGTGCCAGCAGCCAAGGTTCTGTAGCCGGTGAGCAGTTCTTC.

The chain is built from TRBV9 and TRBJ1-1; D gene uncertain. This CDR3 contains 14 residues. V gave up 0 bases and J gave up 0 bases, with 6 bases separating them. Per the germline V gene, CDR1 is SGDLS and CDR2 is YYNGEE. CDR3 sequence (DNA): TGTGCCAGCAGCGTAGACCCAGTGAACACTGAAGCTTTCTTT. Translated, it gives CASSVDPVNTEAFF.

The chain is built from TRBV10-3 and TRBJ2-1; possible D gene TRBD2, 6 bases. Germline V gene lookup returns CDR1 ENHRY and CDR2 SYGVKD. CDR3 length: 14 amino acids. Trimming removed 4 bases at V and 2 bases at J, with 9 bases between. Here the CDR3 reads CAISVASAYNEQFF. The DNA of the CDR3 is TGTGCCATCAGTGTCGCTAGCGCCTACAATGAGCAGTTCTTC.

This clone was picked up a small number of times. The chain links TRBV19 to TRBJ1-5, with 9 nucleotides matching TRBD1. CDR3 length equals 15 residues. The germline V gene encodes CDR1 LNHDA and CDR2 SQIVND (reference sequence). V was clipped by 7 bases and J by 2 bases; unmatched bases: 6. The CDR3 protein is CASTPGQGRNQPQHF. In DNA, the CDR3 is TGTGCCAGTACTCCGGGACAGGGCCGCAATCAGCCCCAGCATTTT.

The gene calls are TRBV4-1 and TRBJ1-2; TRBD1 matches 10 bases. The CDR3 length is 15 residues. V was clipped by 3 bases and J by 0 bases; unmatched bases: 1. In germline, CDR1 is MGHRA, CDR2 YSYEKL. CDR3 in DNA: TGCGCCAGCAGCCACGGACAGGGGGCTAACTATGGCTACACCTTC. Protein sequence: CASSHGQGANYGYTF.

The CDR3 sequence: CASSQVPSGGEFTDTQYF. The DNA of the CDR3 is TGTGCCAGCAGCCAAGTTCCTAGCGGGGGGGAATTCACAGATACGCAGTATTTT. This chain uses TRBV3-1 (or the pseudogene TRBV3-2) with TRBJ2-3, with 12 bases matching TRBD2. The CDR3 extends over 18 amino acids. Germline V gene sequence: CDR1 LGHDT, CDR2 YNNKEL (reference sequence). The J segment lost 2 bases and the V segment lost 1 base, leaving 7 bases of the junction unmatched.

This clone was picked up one time. The chain joins TRBV6-5 to TRBJ2-7; D may be TRBD1 (6 bases). The V and J ends lost 8 bases and 4 bases respectively, with 12 bases between them. Germline CDR1 reads MNHEY; CDR2 reads SVGAGI. The CDR3 is 12 amino acids. CDR3 sequence reads: CASGGRGYEQYF. In DNA, the CDR3 is TGTGCCAGCGGGGGCAGGGGATACGAGCAGTACTTC.

The V gene is TRBV19, the J gene TRBJ1-5, with D tentatively TRBD1 (6 bases). V was pared by 7 bases and J by 4 bases, with 17 bases between. The CDR3 is made up of 15 amino acids. Germline lookup yields CDR1 LNHDA and CDR2 SQIVND (reference sequence). CDR3 bases: TGTGCCAGTACCGTCGGATGGACAGATAATCAGCCCCAGCATTTT. It encodes CASTVGWTDNQPQHF. Using reference TRBV19 and TRBJ1-5 for the parts outside the CDR3, the full variable domain is DGGITQSPKYLFRKEGQNVTLSCEQNLNHDAMYWYRQDPGQGLRLIYYSQIVNDFQKGDIAEGYSVSREKKESFPLTVTSAQKNPTAFYLCASTVGWTDNQPQHFGDGTRLSIL.

The chain's CDR3 is CASRPGQGRTDTQYF. The CDR3 DNA reads as TGTGCCAGCAGACCGGGACAGGGGCGAACAGATACGCAGTATTTT. The chain recombines TRBV9 with TRBJ2-3; 10 bases fit TRBD1. In germline, CDR1 is SGDLS, CDR2 YYNGEE. This CDR3 region has 15 residues. With 5 bases clipped from V and 3 bases from J, the junction kept 6 bases outside the gene matches.

The chain joins TRBV2 to TRBJ1-1, with TRBD1 as a possible D gene (6 bases). Per germline, CDR1 SNHLY and CDR2 FYNNEI. The CDR3 totals 13 residues. V dropped 5 bases and J dropped 5 bases, with 12 bases sitting between them. CDR3 protein: CASSLDRRTEAFF. DNA of the CDR3: TGTGCCAGCAGTTTAGACAGGCGGACTGAAGCTTTCTTT. Variable domain in full (rest from reference TRBV2 and TRBJ1-1): EPEVTQTPSHQVTQMGQEVILRCVPISNHLYFYWYRQILGQKVEFLVSFYNNEISEKSEIFDDQFSVERPDGSNFTLKIRSTKLEDSAMYFCASSLDRRTEAFFGQGTRLTVV.

The rearrangement joins TRBV3-1 (or the pseudogene TRBV3-2) to TRBJ2-1; TRBD2 agrees at 9 bases. The CDR3 extends over 16 amino acids. J lost 7 bases, V lost 2 bases, and 9 bases had no gene match. Germline V lookup: CDR1 LGHDT, CDR2 YNNKEL (reference sequence). As DNA, the CDR3 is TGTGCCAGCAGCCAAAGGGCTAGCGGGGCGTGGAATGAGCAGTTCTTC. Translated: CASSQRASGAWNEQFF.

The chain couples TRBV10-3 to TRBJ2-3; 8 bases line up with TRBD2. Germline CDR1 reads ENHRY; CDR2 reads SYGVKD. The CDR3 is made up of 15 amino acids. V was pared by 9 bases and J by 2 bases, with 10 bases of the junction left unmatched. CDR3 in amino acids: CAITPGGGFTDTQYF. In nucleotides, the CDR3 is TGTGCCATTACCCCGGGGGGGGGATTCACAGATACGCAGTATTTT.

The J gene is TRBJ1-2, the V gene TRBV6-5, with 7 bases lining up with TRBD1. V was pared by 5 bases and J by 2 bases, with 8 bases of the junction left unmatched. In germline, CDR1 is MNHEY, CDR2 SVGAGI. CDR3 length: 15 residues. As DNA, the CDR3 is TGTGCCAGCAGTAAGCGTCGACAGGGAAACTATGGCTACACCTTC. Its protein is CASSKRRQGNYGYTF.

The chain has TRBV7-3 and TRBJ2-2; D is ambiguous. The CDR3 is 13 amino acids. Germline assignment: CDR1 SGHTA and CDR2 FQGTGA. V was clipped by 4 bases and J by 4 bases, with 7 bases between them. DNA for the CDR3: TGTGCCAGCAGCTACAGTGGCACCGGGGAGCTGTTTTTT. This translates into CASSYSGTGELFF. The full variable domain, completed using reference TRBV7-3 and TRBJ2-2, is GAGVSQTPSNKVTEKGKYVELRCDPISGHTALYWYRQSLGQGPEFLIYFQGTGAADDSGLPNDRFFAVRPEGSVSTLKIQRTERGDSAVYLCASSYSGTGELFFGEGSRLTVL.

The table lists this clone with a few counts. The chain links TRBV2 to TRBJ1-5; 11 bases map to TRBD1. Germline CDR1 and CDR2: SNHLY and FYNNEI. The CDR3 has 16 residues. Trimming at V came to 6 bases and at J to 0 bases, leaving 4 bases not matched to a gene. The CDR3 sequence is CASRDRGPLSNQPQHF. In DNA form, the CDR3 reads TGTGCCAGCAGGGACAGGGGGCCTCTTAGCAATCAGCCCCAGCATTTT.

The chain has TRBV18 and TRBJ2-1; TRBD2 matches 12 bases. The germline V gene encodes CDR1 KGHSH and CDR2 LQKENI. J was trimmed by 8 bases and V by 2 bases; bases with no gene match: 4. The CDR3 has 15 amino acids. This CDR3 is CASSPGLAGNHEQFF. The CDR3 DNA reads as TGTGCCAGCTCACCAGGACTAGCGGGGAATCATGAGCAGTTCTTC.

V and J are TRBV24-1 and TRBJ2-5; D unclear. This CDR3 contains 13 residues. The germline V gene has CDR1 KGHDR and CDR2 SFDVKD. Trimming took off 3 bases at V and 5 bases at J, with 9 bases between the two ends. In DNA, the CDR3 is TGTGCCACCAGTGATACGGGTTCGGAGACCCAGTACTTC. Its translation is CATSDTGSETQYF.

In nucleotides, the CDR3 is TGTGCCAGCAGCTTAAACGCGGGGGCCAACGTCCTGACTTTC. Translation gives CASSLNAGANVLTF. This chain links TRBV7-9 with TRBJ2-6; D gene ambiguous. There are 14 residues in the CDR3. Germline V CDR1 and CDR2: SEHNR, FQNEAQ (reference sequence). V gave up 2 bases and J gave up 4 bases, with 6 bases separating them. Using reference TRBV7-9 and TRBJ2-6 for the parts outside the CDR3, the full variable domain is DTGVSQNPRHKITKRGQNVTFRCDPISEHNRLYWYRQTLGQGPEFLTYFQNEAQLEKSRLLSDRFSAERPKGSFSTLEIQRTEQGDSAMYLCASSLNAGANVLTFGAGSRLTVL.

This sequence joins TRBV5-6 and TRBJ2-3, with 9 bases aligning to TRBD2. Per the germline V gene, CDR1 is SGHDT and CDR2 is YYEEEE. The CDR3 sequence is 16 residues long. V shed 4 bases, J shed 2 bases, and the junction held 8 bases outside the gene matches. The CDR3 DNA reads TGTGCCAGCAGCCGAGCTAGCGGGGTACTCACAGATACGCAGTATTTT. This sequence encodes CASSRASGVLTDTQYF.

CDR3 in DNA: TGTGCCAGCAGCTTAGAGTCCAGGGGCCGCAATCAGCCCCAGCATTTT. Amino acids: CASSLESRGRNQPQHF. The rearrangement links TRBV7-2 to TRBJ1-5, with a possible D match to TRBD1 (6 bases). V gave up 1 base and J gave up 2 bases, with 12 bases separating them. This CDR3 region has 16 residues. The germline CDR1 and CDR2 sequences are SGHTA and FQGNSA. Based on the CDR3 plus reference TRBV7-2 and TRBJ1-5, the full variable domain is GAGVSQSPSNKVTEKGKDVELRCDPISGHTALYWYRQSLGQGLEFLIYFQGNSAPDKSGLPSDRFSAERTGGSVSTLTIQRTQQEDSAVYLCASSLESRGRNQPQHFGDGTRLSIL.

The V gene is TRBV4-1, the J gene TRBJ2-2; 10 bases are a match to TRBD2. CDR1 and CDR2 (germline): MGHRA, YSYEKL. CDR3 length: 17 amino acids. V lost 4 bases to trimming and J lost 1 base; unmatched junction nucleotides: 6. The CDR3 loop reads CASSLPASGGNTGELFF. CDR3 nucleotide sequence: TGCGCCAGCAGCCTCCCAGCTAGCGGGGGGAACACCGGGGAGCTGTTTTTT.

The chain couples TRBV30 to TRBJ2-3; the D is unclear. Trimming stripped 2 bases from V and 6 bases from J, with 9 bases between. Germline lookup yields CDR1 GTSNPN and CDR2 SVGIG (reference sequence). The CDR3 covers 12 residues. The CDR3 nucleotides read TGTGCCTGGAGTCAATACGGGGATACGCAGTATTTT. It yields the protein CAWSQYGDTQYF.

J is TRBJ2-7 and V is TRBV3-1 (or the pseudogene TRBV3-2); 7 nucleotides agree with TRBD2. Germline CDR1 and CDR2: LGHDT and YNNKEL (reference sequence). This CDR3 is 18 amino acids long. Unmatched junction bases numbered 15, after V lost 0 bases and J lost 4 bases. CDR3 bases: TGTGCCAGCAGCCAAGATCTCCAGGCGCGGGGGACCCTTTACGAGCAGTACTTC. Translating gives CASSQDLQARGTLYEQYF.

This clone has only a few counts. V gene TRBV19 combines with J gene TRBJ1-5; D not certain. V dropped 1 base and J dropped 8 bases, with 12 bases sitting between them. The germline CDR1 and CDR2 sequences are LNHDA and SQIVND (reference sequence). The CDR3 covers 14 residues. The CDR3 nucleotides are TGTGCCAGTAGTATAGGGGCAGGTCGAGAGCCCCAGCATTTT. Translating gives CASSIGAGREPQHF. The variable domain in full, completed from reference TRBV19 and TRBJ1-5, reads DGGITQSPKYLFRKEGQNVTLSCEQNLNHDAMYWYRQDPGQGLRLIYYSQIVNDFQKGDIAEGYSVSREKKESFPLTVTSAQKNPTAFYLCASSIGAGREPQHFGDGTRLSIL.

The J gene is TRBJ2-1, the V gene TRBV5-4, with 11 bases that match TRBD2. Germline CDR1 and CDR2: SGHNT and YYREEE (reference sequence). Trimming took 3 bases from V and 10 from J; bases not matched to a gene: 6. This CDR3 comprises 14 residues. CDR3 sequence: CASSSGTSGLEQFF. CDR3 nucleotide sequence: TGTGCCAGCAGCTCTGGGACTAGCGGTTTGGAGCAGTTCTTC.

V is TRBV4-1 and J is TRBJ1-6; D is unresolved. This CDR3 is built from 17 residues. Germline V gives CDR1 MGHRA, CDR2 YSYEKL. With 1 base removed from V and 4 bases from J, the gap between germline ends came to 14 bases. The CDR3 DNA follows: TGCGCCAGCAGCCAAGTAATTCAGACTTATTATAATTCACCCCTCCACTTT. Translated, it gives CASSQVIQTYYNSPLHF.

This rearrangement joins TRBV30 to TRBJ1-2; 11 bases map to TRBD1. V lost 4 bases and J lost 3; bases outside the gene matches: 16. CDR1 and CDR2 (germline): GTSNPN, SVGIG (reference sequence). CDR3 size: 18 residues. The CDR3 loop is CAWTPLEPGQGGDYGYTF. The CDR3 DNA reads as TGTGCCTGGACCCCCTTAGAACCGGGACAGGGGGGCGACTATGGCTACACCTTC.